Below, one TCR beta chain is given with its context. Germline CDR1 is MGHRA and CDR2 is YSYEKL. V was cut by 1 base and J by 0 bases, with 9 bases left in between. There are 15 residues in the CDR3. This sample was included in a study of patients and donors after allogeneic stem cell transplantation. TCRdb re-called the RT-PCR reads with MiXCR, one entry per CDR3 protein. The sample carries over 400,000 distinct CDR3 sequences, about a sixth recorded once. This TCR was recovered from a human donor who was either an allogeneic HSCT recipient or a stem cell or donor lymphocyte infusion donor (not recorded which). It is not recorded whose cells these are; they may come from a transplant donor. V gene TRBV4-1 combines with J gene TRBJ1-1; no firm D call. The sample consisted of blood, either unsorted or a sorted T cell fraction (not recorded which). CDR3 sequence reads: CASSQAPLLNTEAFF. In nucleotides, the CDR3 is TGCGCCAGCAGCCAAGCTCCTCTTCTGAACACTGAAGCTTTCTTT.